Presented here are 9 T cell receptor beta chains from one specimen sequenced in a study of T cell responses to AZD1222 COVID-19 vaccine. Here immunoSEQ multiplex PCR was the method, and the copy in TCRdb shows in-frame clones only, minus some. The data show roughly 150,000 clones, approximately 91% seen once. The material sequenced was peripheral blood, taken 28 days after the second AZD1222 dose. The receptor source for this set is an adult who received the AZD1222 COVID-19 vaccine.

This chain links TRBV7-2 with TRBJ2-3; D is uncertain. This CDR3 has 13 amino acids. Trimming removed 3 bases at V and 6 bases at J, with 10 bases between. Germline CDR1 reads SGHTA; CDR2 reads FQGNSA. CDR3 amino acids: CASSLLGLDTQYF. The CDR3 coding sequence is TGTGCCAGCAGCTTGTTGGGGTTGGATACGCAGTATTTT.

Written as DNA, the CDR3 is TGTGCCAGCAGCGTAGATCTCGACCGCCGGGGAGGCTACACCTTC. Translated: CASSVDLDRRGGYTF. The rearrangement joins TRBV9 to TRBJ1-2; D is undetermined. Germline V gene data show CDR1 as SGDLS and CDR2 as YYNGEE. V dropped 0 bases and J dropped 8 bases, with 17 bases sitting between them. CDR3 length: 15 residues.

The chain uses TRBV2 and TRBJ2-1; 12 positions match TRBD2. The germline V gene has CDR1 SNHLY and CDR2 FYNNEI. The CDR3 contains 16 residues. The V and J ends lost 10 bases and 8 bases, in that order; junction bases with no gene match: 15. CDR3 residues: CATPKLAGGFGDEQFF. CDR3 sequence (DNA): TGTGCCACCCCGAAACTAGCGGGAGGCTTCGGCGATGAGCAGTTCTTC.

This chain connects TRBV5-5 to TRBJ2-1, with 9 positions matching TRBD2. The CDR3 extends over 16 amino acids. The germline V gene encodes CDR1 SGHKS and CDR2 YYEKEE (reference sequence). V gave up 4 bases and J gave up 10 bases; unmatched junction bases: 15. The CDR3 coding sequence is TGTGCCAGCAGCCATCATTTGGCGGGGGGGCCTGAGGAGCAGTTCTTC. Protein sequence: CASSHHLAGGPEEQFF.

The chain carries TRBV19 and TRBJ2-1, with 8 bases matching TRBD2. This CDR3 region has 18 residues. CDR1 and CDR2 (germline): LNHDA, SQIVND (reference sequence). After removal of 7 bases from V and 0 bases from J, the junction contained 14 bases not matched to a gene. The CDR3 DNA follows: TGTGCCAGTAATTCCCGGGGGGGGCGGACCTACTCCTACAATGAGCAGTTCTTC. Amino acids: CASNSRGGRTYSYNEQFF.

The chain is built from TRBV12-5 and TRBJ2-1, with D possibly being TRBD2 (6 bases). CDR1 LGHNT and CDR2 FRNRAP come from the germline V gene. V shed 1 base and J shed 9 bases, with 16 bases lying between them. The CDR3 runs to 15 residues. CDR3 coding DNA: TGTGCTAGTGGTTTGGGACAAACTGACGGGGGTGAGCAGTTCTTC. It encodes CASGLGQTDGGEQFF.

The chain recombines TRBV2 with TRBJ1-4; no definite D call. The length of the CDR3 is 14 residues. Germline CDR1 is SNHLY and CDR2 is FYNNEI. Trimming stripped 1 base from V and 6 bases from J, with 9 bases between. The CDR3 spells CASSEGAAYEKLFF. CDR3 DNA: TGTGCCAGCAGTGAAGGAGCGGCTTATGAAAAACTGTTTTTT.

The CDR3 DNA is TGTGCCAAGGTGACAGGGAGCGAGACCCAGTACTTC. It codes for CAKVTGSETQYF. V is TRBV2 and J is TRBJ2-5; 7 nucleotides match TRBD1. Germline lookup yields CDR1 SNHLY and CDR2 FYNNEI. CDR3 length equals 12 residues. V was pared by 10 bases and J by 5 bases, with 7 bases of the junction left unmatched.

This chain connects TRBV10-1 to TRBJ2-6; no clear D gene. Germline V gene sequence: CDR1 WNHNN, CDR2 SYGVQD (reference sequence). V lost 3 bases and J lost 0, with 3 bases in between. The CDR3 has 14 amino acids. The CDR3 bases are TGCGCCAGCAGTGAAGACTCTGGGGCCAACGTCCTGACTTTC. Protein: CASSEDSGANVLTF.